This T cell receptor beta chain came from a study of blood T cell repertoires in COVID-19. Assay used: immunoSEQ multiplex PCR; TCRdb lists only in-frame clones, some missing. The sample contains 210,000 or so clones, roughly four fifths of which appear only once. This CDR3 comprises 15 residues. The trim removed 5 bases at V and 4 bases at J, leaving 8 bases unmatched. Germline V gene sequence: CDR1 SGHAT, CDR2 FQNNGV. This TCR came from a woman aged 35 to 49 with acute or convalescent COVID-19. V and J are TRBV11-2 and TRBJ1-1; 9 bases line up with TRBD1. The sequencing sample was made of peripheral blood. This chain's CDR3 is CASSPDRGGSTEAFF. Here the CDR3 DNA reads TGTGCCAGCAGCCCGGACAGGGGAGGAAGCACTGAAGCTTTCTTT.